This TCR beta chain was captured by sequencing in a study of blood T cell repertoires in COVID-19. Turning to the study itself: Whether acute or convalescent, the COVID-19 samples came from the United States, Italy and Spain.

Using immunoSEQ multiplex PCR, the repertoire was profiled, and TCRdb retains in-frame clones only, with some absent. The sample records 650,000 to 800,000 clones, about nine tenths being singletons. Source material: peripheral blood. This clonotype was sampled from a woman younger than 30 with acute or convalescent COVID-19.

The chain's CDR3 is CATSASETGEYGYTF. CDR3 nucleotides: TGTGCCACCAGTGCGTCTGAGACAGGCGAGTATGGCTACACCTTC. The genes are TRBV24-1 and TRBJ1-2; tentative D call: TRBD1 (6 bases). Germline CDR1 KGHDR, CDR2 SFDVKD. CDR3 length equals 15 residues. The V end was cut by 5 bases, the J end by 5 bases, with 17 bases between.